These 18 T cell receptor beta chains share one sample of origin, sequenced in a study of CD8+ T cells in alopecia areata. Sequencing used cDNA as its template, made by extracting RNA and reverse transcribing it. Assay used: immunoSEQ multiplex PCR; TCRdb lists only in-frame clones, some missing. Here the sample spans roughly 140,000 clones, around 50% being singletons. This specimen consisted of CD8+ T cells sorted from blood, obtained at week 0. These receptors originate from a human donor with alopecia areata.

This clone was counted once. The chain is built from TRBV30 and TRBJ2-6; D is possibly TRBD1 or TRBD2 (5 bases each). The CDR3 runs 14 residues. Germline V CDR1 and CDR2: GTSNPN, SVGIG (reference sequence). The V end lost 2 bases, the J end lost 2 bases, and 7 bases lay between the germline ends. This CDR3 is CAWSWGTGANVLTF. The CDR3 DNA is TGTGCCTGGAGTTGGGGGACTGGGGCCAACGTCCTGACTTTC.

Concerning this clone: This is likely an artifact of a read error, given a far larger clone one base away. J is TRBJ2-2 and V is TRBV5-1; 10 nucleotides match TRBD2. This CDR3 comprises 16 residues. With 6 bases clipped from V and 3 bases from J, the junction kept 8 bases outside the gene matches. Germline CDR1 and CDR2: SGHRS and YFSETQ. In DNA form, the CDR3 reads TGCGCCAGCATATCCGGGACTAGCGAGTACACCGGGGAGCTGTTTTTT. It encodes CASISGTSEYTGELFF. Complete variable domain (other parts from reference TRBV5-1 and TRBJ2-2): KAGVTQTPRYLIKTRGQQVTLSCSPISGHRSVSWYQQTPGQGLQFLFEYFSETQRNKGNFPGRFSGRQFSNSRSEMNVSTLELGDSALYLCASISGTSEYTGELFFGEGSRLTVL.

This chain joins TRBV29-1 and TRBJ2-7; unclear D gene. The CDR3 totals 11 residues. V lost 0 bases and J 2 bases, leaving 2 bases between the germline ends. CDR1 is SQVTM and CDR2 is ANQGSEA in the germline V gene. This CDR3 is CSVEEAYEQYF. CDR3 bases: TGCAGCGTTGAAGAGGCCTACGAGCAGTACTTC.

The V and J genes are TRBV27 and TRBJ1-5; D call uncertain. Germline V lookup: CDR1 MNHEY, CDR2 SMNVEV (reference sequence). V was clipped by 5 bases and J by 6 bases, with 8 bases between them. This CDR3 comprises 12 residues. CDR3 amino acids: CASSAGGQPQHF. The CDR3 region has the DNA TGTGCCAGCAGTGCGGGAGGTCAGCCCCAGCATTTT.

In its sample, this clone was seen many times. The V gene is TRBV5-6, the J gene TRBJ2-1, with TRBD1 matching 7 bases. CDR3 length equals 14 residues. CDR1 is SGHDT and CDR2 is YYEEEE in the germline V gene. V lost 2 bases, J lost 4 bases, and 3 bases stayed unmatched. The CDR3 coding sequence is TGTGCCAGCAGCTTCGGGACAGCATACAATGAGCAGTTCTTC. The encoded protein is CASSFGTAYNEQFF.

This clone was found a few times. For the CDR3, the DNA is TGCAGCGCCGCTCGATCTGAAGCTTTCTTT. Its translation: CSAARSEAFF. The gene calls are TRBV29-1 and TRBJ1-1; D unclear. Germline V gives CDR1 SQVTM, CDR2 ANQGSEA. There are 10 residues in the CDR3. V was shortened by 7 bases and J by 6 bases, with 9 bases between the two germline ends. The complete variable domain, with remaining parts taken from reference TRBV29-1 and TRBJ1-1, reads SAVISQKPSRDICQRGTSLTIQCQVDSQVTMMFWYRQQPGQSLTLIATANQGSEATYESGFVIDKFPISRPNLTFSTLTVSNMSPEDSSIYLCSAARSEAFFGQGTRLTVV.

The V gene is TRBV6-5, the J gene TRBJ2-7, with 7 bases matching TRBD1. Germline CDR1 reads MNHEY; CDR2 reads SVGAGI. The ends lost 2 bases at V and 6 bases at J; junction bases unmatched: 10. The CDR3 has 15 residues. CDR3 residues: CASSYGIEGAAEQYF. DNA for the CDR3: TGTGCCAGCAGTTACGGTATAGAGGGGGCGGCCGAGCAGTACTTC.

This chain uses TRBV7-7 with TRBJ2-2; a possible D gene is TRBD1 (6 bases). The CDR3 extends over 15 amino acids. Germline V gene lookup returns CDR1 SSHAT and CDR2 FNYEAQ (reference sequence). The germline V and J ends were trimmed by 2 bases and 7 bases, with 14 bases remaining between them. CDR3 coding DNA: TGTGCCAGCAGCTTAAACAGGGCTCGCGGCGGGGAGCTGTTTTTT. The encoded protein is CASSLNRARGGELFF.

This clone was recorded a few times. This CDR3 reads CASSVEWSGGTGELFF. The CDR3 region has the DNA TGTGCCAGCAGCGTAGAGTGGAGCGGGGGCACCGGGGAGCTGTTTTTT. V gene TRBV9 combines with J gene TRBJ2-2; 8 positions match TRBD2. The ends lost 0 bases at V and 4 bases at J; junction bases unmatched: 5. Germline V gene sequence: CDR1 SGDLS, CDR2 YYNGEE. The CDR3 contains 16 residues.

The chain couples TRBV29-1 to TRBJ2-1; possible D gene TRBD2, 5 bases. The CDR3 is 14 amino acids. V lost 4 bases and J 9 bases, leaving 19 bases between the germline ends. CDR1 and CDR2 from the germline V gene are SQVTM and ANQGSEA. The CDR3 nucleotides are TGCAGCGTTGTTGGTCTTACTAGAATGGGTGAGCAGTTCTTC. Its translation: CSVVGLTRMGEQFF.

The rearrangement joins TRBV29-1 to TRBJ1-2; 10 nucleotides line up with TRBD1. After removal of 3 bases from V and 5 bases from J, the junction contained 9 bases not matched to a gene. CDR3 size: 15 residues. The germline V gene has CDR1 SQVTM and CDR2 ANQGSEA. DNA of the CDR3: TGCAGCGTTGATCAGGGACAGGGGTTACCTTATGGCTACACCTTC. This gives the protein CSVDQGQGLPYGYTF.

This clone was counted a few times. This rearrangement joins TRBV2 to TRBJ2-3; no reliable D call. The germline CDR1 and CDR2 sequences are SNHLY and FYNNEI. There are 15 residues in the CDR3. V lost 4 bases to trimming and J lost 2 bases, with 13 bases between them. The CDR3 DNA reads TGTGCCAGCAGTGCACTTCCCCTGGCCACAGATACGCAGTATTTT. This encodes CASSALPLATDTQYF.

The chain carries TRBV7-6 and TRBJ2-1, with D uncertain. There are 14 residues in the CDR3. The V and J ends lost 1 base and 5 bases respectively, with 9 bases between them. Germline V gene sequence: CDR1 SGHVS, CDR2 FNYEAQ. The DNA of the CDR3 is TGTGCCAGCAGCTTAGAGTGGTCGGACAATGAGCAGTTCTTC. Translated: CASSLEWSDNEQFF.

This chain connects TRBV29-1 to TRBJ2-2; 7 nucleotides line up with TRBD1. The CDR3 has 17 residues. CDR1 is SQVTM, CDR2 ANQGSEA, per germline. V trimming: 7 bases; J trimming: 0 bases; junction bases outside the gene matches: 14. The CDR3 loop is CSALEWDSNPNTGELFF. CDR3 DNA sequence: TGCAGCGCCCTCGAATGGGACAGTAACCCGAACACCGGGGAGCTGTTTTTT.

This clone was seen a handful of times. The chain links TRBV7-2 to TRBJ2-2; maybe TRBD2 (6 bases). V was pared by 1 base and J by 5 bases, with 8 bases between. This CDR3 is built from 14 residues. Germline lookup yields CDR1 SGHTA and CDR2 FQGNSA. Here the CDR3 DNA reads TGTGCCAGCAGCTTAGGTGGGGGGACCGGGGAGCTGTTTTTT. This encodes CASSLGGGTGELFF. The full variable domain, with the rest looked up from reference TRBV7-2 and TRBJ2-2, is GAGVSQSPSNKVTEKGKDVELRCDPISGHTALYWYRQSLGQGLEFLIYFQGNSAPDKSGLPSDRFSAERTGGSVSTLTIQRTQQEDSAVYLCASSLGGGTGELFFGEGSRLTVL.

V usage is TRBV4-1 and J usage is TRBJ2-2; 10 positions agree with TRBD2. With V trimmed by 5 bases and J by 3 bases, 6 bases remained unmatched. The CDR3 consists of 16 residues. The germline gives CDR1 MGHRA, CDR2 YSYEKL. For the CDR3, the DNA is TGCGCCAGCAGCTTCGGACTAGCGGAGGACACCGGGGAGCTGTTTTTT. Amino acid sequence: CASSFGLAEDTGELFF.

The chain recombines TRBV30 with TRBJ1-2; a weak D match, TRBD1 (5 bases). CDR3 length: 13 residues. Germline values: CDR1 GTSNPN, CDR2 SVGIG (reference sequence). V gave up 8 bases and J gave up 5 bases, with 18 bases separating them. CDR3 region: CARRKQEDYGYTF. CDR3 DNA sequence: TGTGCCCGCCGAAAACAGGAAGATTATGGCTACACCTTC. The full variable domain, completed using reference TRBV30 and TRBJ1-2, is SQTIHQWPATLVQPVGSPLSLECTVEGTSNPNLYWYRQAAGRGLQLLFYSVGIGQISSEVPQNLSASRPQDRQFILSSKKLLLSDSGFYLCARRKQEDYGYTFGSGTRLTVV.

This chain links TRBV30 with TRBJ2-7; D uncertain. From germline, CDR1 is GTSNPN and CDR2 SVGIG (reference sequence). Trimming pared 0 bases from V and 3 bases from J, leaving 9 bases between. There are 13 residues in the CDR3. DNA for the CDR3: TGTGCCTGGAGTGTACCCACGAACTACGAGCAGTACTTC. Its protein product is CAWSVPTNYEQYF.